Following are 13 T cell receptor beta chains from one sample sequenced in a study of CD8+ T cells in alopecia areata. Treatment given: oral pan-JAK inhibitor, 5-10 mg twice daily. Extracted RNA was reverse transcribed into cDNA, the sequencing template. Only in-frame clones appear in the TCRdb table, and some are missing; sequencing was by immunoSEQ multiplex PCR. The sample consists of 150,000 to 200,000 clones, more than 50% of them appearing once. The source material was CD4+ T cells sorted from blood, sampled at week 24, from a patient treated with tofacitinib. These receptors all come from a human donor with alopecia areata.

The rearrangement links TRBV7-2 to TRBJ2-3; 10 bases align to TRBD2. The CDR3 extends over 15 amino acids. Germline CDR1 SGHTA, CDR2 FQGNSA. V gave up 3 bases and J gave up 4 bases; unmatched junction bases: 4. In DNA form, the CDR3 reads TGTGCCAGCAGCTTGATGGGGACTAGCGCAGATACGCAGTATTTT. Its translation: CASSLMGTSADTQYF.

Worth noting for this clone: Other nucleotide sequences in the sample specify the same CDR3. The chain recombines TRBV29-1 with TRBJ1-1; unclear D gene. The germline CDR1 and CDR2 sequences are SQVTM and ANQGSEA. The length of the CDR3 is 13 residues. V was shortened by 4 bases and J by 0 bases, with 9 bases between the two germline ends. CDR3 DNA sequence: TGCAGCGTTGTGCGATTACTGAACACTGAAGCTTTCTTT. Its protein is CSVVRLLNTEAFF. Using reference TRBV29-1 and TRBJ1-1 for the parts outside the CDR3, the full variable domain is SAVISQKPSRDICQRGTSLTIQCQVDSQVTMMFWYRQQPGQSLTLIATANQGSEATYESGFVIDKFPISRPNLTFSTLTVSNMSPEDSSIYLCSVVRLLNTEAFFGQGTRLTVV.

V usage is TRBV9 and J usage is TRBJ2-7; 8 bases align to TRBD1. This CDR3 is 13 amino acids long. V was clipped by 4 bases and J by 3 bases; unmatched bases: 3. Germline CDR1 SGDLS, CDR2 YYNGEE. The CDR3 reads CASSYGTGYEQYF. DNA of the CDR3: TGTGCCAGCAGCTACGGGACAGGCTACGAGCAGTACTTC.

The chain is built from TRBV6-6 and TRBJ1-2; no reliable D call. V was pared by 4 bases and J by 2 bases, with 17 bases between. Per germline, CDR1 MNHNY and CDR2 SVGAGI (reference sequence). CDR3 size: 16 residues. The CDR3 region has the DNA TGTGCCAGCAGTTCCCGTGGCGGCGTGGCGAACTATGGCTACACCTTC. It is translated as CASSSRGGVANYGYTF.

This clone was counted ten times or more. This chain links TRBV6-1 with TRBJ1-5, with 9 nucleotides matching TRBD1. Per the germline V gene, CDR1 is MNHNS and CDR2 is SASEGT. The V gene end was trimmed by 4 bases and the J gene end by 5 bases; junction bases not matched to a gene: 6. The length of the CDR3 is 15 residues. CDR3 sequence reads: CASSALTGGHQPQHF. In DNA, the CDR3 is TGTGCCAGCAGTGCTTTGACAGGGGGTCATCAGCCCCAGCATTTT.

The rearrangement uses TRBV6-6 and TRBJ2-7; a possible D gene is TRBD2 (6 bases). CDR1 and CDR2 from the germline V gene are MNHNY and SVGAGI (reference sequence). The CDR3 has 15 amino acids. V was pared by 5 bases and J by 0 bases, with 14 bases between. CDR3: CASSPPGGSSYEQYF. The DNA of the CDR3 is TGTGCCAGCAGTCCCCCTGGGGGGAGCTCCTACGAGCAGTACTTC.

The chain couples TRBV7-9 to TRBJ2-3, with 7 bases matching TRBD1. The length of the CDR3 is 14 residues. V dropped 5 bases and J dropped 1; count of bases not matched to a gene: 3. Germline loops: CDR1 SEHNR, CDR2 FQNEAQ (reference sequence). In DNA form, the CDR3 reads TGTGCCAGCAGCATCGGACAGGGCACAGATACGCAGTATTTT. As protein: CASSIGQGTDTQYF.

This chain links TRBV9 with TRBJ1-2; TRBD1 is a possible D gene (6 bases). V lost 3 bases and J 8 bases, leaving 14 bases between the germline ends. This CDR3 comprises 13 residues. Germline CDR1 and CDR2: SGDLS and YYNGEE. The CDR3 DNA follows: TGTGCCAGCAGCGCCACAGGGACTGGCGGCTACACCTTC. This encodes CASSATGTGGYTF.

The rearrangement uses TRBV7-3 and TRBJ1-1, with D perhaps TRBD1 (6 bases). The germline CDR1 and CDR2 sequences are SGHTA and FQGTGA. V was clipped by 5 bases and J by 0 bases, with 10 bases between them. There are 14 residues in the CDR3. CDR3 sequence reads: CASSLTGVNTEAFF. In DNA form, the CDR3 reads TGTGCCAGCAGCCTGACAGGAGTGAACACTGAAGCTTTCTTT. Using reference TRBV7-3 and TRBJ1-1 for the parts outside the CDR3, the full variable domain is GAGVSQTPSNKVTEKGKYVELRCDPISGHTALYWYRQSLGQGPEFLIYFQGTGAADDSGLPNDRFFAVRPEGSVSTLKIQRTERGDSAVYLCASSLTGVNTEAFFGQGTRLTVV.

V gene TRBV7-8 combines with J gene TRBJ1-6; 8 positions agree with TRBD1. V was clipped by 5 bases and J by 7 bases; unmatched bases: 7. CDR3 length: 15 amino acids. The germline CDR1 and CDR2 sequences are SGHVS and FQNEAQ. Written as DNA, the CDR3 is TGTGCCAGCAGCCCCTGGACAGGGAGAAATTCACCCCTCCACTTT. It is translated as CASSPWTGRNSPLHF.

This chain uses TRBV30 with TRBJ2-1; TRBD2 aligns across 7 bases. The CDR3 is 15 amino acids. V shed 2 bases and J 10 bases; nucleotides not matched to a gene: 14. Germline V gene lookup returns CDR1 GTSNPN and CDR2 SVGIG (reference sequence). The chain's CDR3 is CAWSSRLAYNPEQFF. The DNA of the CDR3 is TGTGCCTGGAGTTCCCGACTAGCATACAATCCAGAGCAGTTCTTC.

This clone occurred once. The chain combines TRBV29-1 with TRBJ2-2; the D is unclear. This CDR3 has 13 residues. V was cut by 5 bases and J by 5 bases, with 12 bases left in between. The germline gives CDR1 SQVTM, CDR2 ANQGSEA. The CDR3 bases are TGCAGCGTTATTGATGACGGAACCGGGGAGCTGTTTTTT. Its protein is CSVIDDGTGELFF.

As DNA, the CDR3 is TGCGCCAGCAGCTTGGCGTGGGACAACTATGGCTACACCTTC. This sequence encodes CASSLAWDNYGYTF. The V call is TRBV5-1, the J call TRBJ1-2; D is perhaps TRBD1 (5 bases). V shed 0 bases and J shed 2 bases, with 8 bases lying between them. Germline CDR1 reads SGHRS; CDR2 reads YFSETQ. The CDR3 is 14 residues long. Using reference TRBV5-1 and TRBJ1-2 for the parts outside the CDR3, the full variable domain is KAGVTQTPRYLIKTRGQQVTLSCSPISGHRSVSWYQQTPGQGLQFLFEYFSETQRNKGNFPGRFSGRQFSNSRSEMNVSTLELGDSALYLCASSLAWDNYGYTFGSGTRLTVV.